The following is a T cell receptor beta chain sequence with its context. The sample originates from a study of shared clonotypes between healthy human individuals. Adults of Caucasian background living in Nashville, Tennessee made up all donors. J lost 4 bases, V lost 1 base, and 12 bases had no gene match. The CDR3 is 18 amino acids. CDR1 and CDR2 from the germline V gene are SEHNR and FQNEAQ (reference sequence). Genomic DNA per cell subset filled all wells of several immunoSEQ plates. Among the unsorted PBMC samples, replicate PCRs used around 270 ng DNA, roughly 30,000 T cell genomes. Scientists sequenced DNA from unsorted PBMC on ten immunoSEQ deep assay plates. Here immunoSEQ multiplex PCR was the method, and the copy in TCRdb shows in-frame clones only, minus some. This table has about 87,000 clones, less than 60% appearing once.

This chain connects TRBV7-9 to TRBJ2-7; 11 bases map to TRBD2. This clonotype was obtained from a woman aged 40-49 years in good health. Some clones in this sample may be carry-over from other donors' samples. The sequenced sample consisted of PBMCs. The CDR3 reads CASSLDTSGSKVAYEQYF. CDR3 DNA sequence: TGTGCCAGCAGCTTAGATACTAGCGGGAGTAAGGTTGCTTACGAGCAGTACTTC. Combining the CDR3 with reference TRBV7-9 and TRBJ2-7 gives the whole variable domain DTGVSQNPRHKITKRGQNVTFRCDPISEHNRLYWYRQTLGQGPEFLTYFQNEAQLEKSRLLSDRFSAERPKGSFSTLEIQRTEQGDSAMYLCASSLDTSGSKVAYEQYFGPGTRLTVT.